This TCR beta chain was found in a study of T cells in Graves' hyperthyroidism and ophthalmopathy. The source material, RNA transcripts, was used to amplify TCR beta CDR3 regions. Carried out on the TCR CDR3, a first-round RT-PCR used the HTBI primer set. TCRdb fed the multiplex PCR reads into MiXCR, producing one record per CDR3 protein. The table lists around 690,000 distinct CDR3 sequences, 15% to 20% of them singletons. V shed 1 base and J shed 4 bases, with 13 bases lying between them. The CDR3 sequence is 16 residues long. The germline V gene encodes CDR1 MNHEY and CDR2 SMNVEV (reference sequence).

The TCR was taken from a man aged 50 to 60 with Graves' hyperthyroidism. Material: blood. The chain recombines TRBV27 with TRBJ2-2; D perhaps matches TRBD2 (6 bases). CDR3 sequence: CASSLWGVGFTGELFF. The CDR3 region has the DNA TGTGCCAGCAGTTTATGGGGGGTTGGGTTCACCGGGGAGCTGTTTTTT.